Below are 14 T cell receptor beta chains sequenced from a single sample in a study of CD8 T cell repertoires and HIV-1 epitope variants. Their antigen targets remain unknown. Clones were sequenced by immunoSEQ multiplex PCR, and TCRdb holds only the in-frame ones, with some missing. The table includes almost 4,500 clones, approximately 71% detected once. Source material: cultured CD8+ T cells derived from PBMCs. Receptors originate from a male donor with HIV.

The count of this clone is one. The genes are TRBV18 and TRBJ2-7; D is unclear. V was shortened by 0 bases and J by 3 bases, with 9 bases between the two germline ends. The CDR3 length is 14 residues. CDR1 is KGHSH and CDR2 is LQKENI in the germline V gene. For the CDR3, the DNA is TGTGCCAGCTCACCACCTGTCACGAACTACGAGCAGTACTTC. Its translation is CASSPPVTNYEQYF.

The chain has TRBV6-5 and TRBJ1-5; the D is unclear. Germline V lookup: CDR1 MNHEY, CDR2 SVGAGI. The CDR3 consists of 15 residues. Trimming took off 0 bases at V and 5 bases at J, with 11 bases between the two ends. The CDR3 DNA reads as TGTGCCAGCAGTTACTCCCACTCAATCGATCAGCCCCAGCATTTT. This gives the protein CASSYSHSIDQPQHF.

V and J are TRBV27 and TRBJ2-1, with D unclear. V lost 2 bases to trimming and J lost 6 bases, with 5 bases between them. The CDR3 covers 12 residues. The germline gives CDR1 MNHEY, CDR2 SMNVEV (reference sequence). Here the CDR3 DNA reads TGTGCCAGCAGTTTAGTGGGCAATGAGCAGTTCTTC. Residues: CASSLVGNEQFF.

This clone was seen a handful of times. The chain links TRBV5-1 to TRBJ2-7; D call uncertain. There are 13 residues in the CDR3. The germline CDR1 and CDR2 sequences are SGHRS and YFSETQ. Trimming removed 4 bases from V and 2 bases from J, with 10 bases in between. DNA of the CDR3: TGCGCCAGCAGCCTGGAACCACCCTACGAGCAGTACTTC. Protein product: CASSLEPPYEQYF.

This rearrangement joins TRBV27 to TRBJ2-5; possible D gene TRBD2, 5 bases. The CDR3 length is 13 residues. The V end lost 8 bases, the J end lost 4 bases, and 14 bases lay between the germline ends. Germline CDR1 is MNHEY and CDR2 is SMNVEV (reference sequence). The CDR3 bases are TGTGCCAGCCGTCGAGGGATTGGAGAGACCCAGTACTTC. It codes for CASRRGIGETQYF.

This chain uses TRBV4-3 with TRBJ1-2; D remains ambiguous. The CDR3 runs 15 residues. V was shortened by 0 bases and J by 0 bases, with 8 bases between the two germline ends. The V gene's germline CDR1 is LGHNA and CDR2 YSLEER. The DNA of the CDR3 is TGCGCCAGCAGCCAAGAGCTCGGATCTAACTATGGCTACACCTTC. Protein: CASSQELGSNYGYTF.

This chain connects TRBV7-9 to TRBJ2-5; 7 positions agree with TRBD2. CDR1 and CDR2 (germline): SEHNR, FQNEAQ (reference sequence). The CDR3 is 15 amino acids. With 5 bases clipped from V and 1 base from J, the junction kept 7 bases outside the gene matches. The CDR3 DNA reads TGTGCCAGCAGCCCAGCGACTAGCAGCCAAGAGACCCAGTACTTC. Residues: CASSPATSSQETQYF.

This chain connects TRBV6-5 to TRBJ2-7; TRBD2 agrees at 7 bases. J was trimmed by 6 bases and V by 5 bases; bases with no gene match: 4. Germline CDR1 MNHEY, CDR2 SVGAGI. This CDR3 is 12 amino acids long. CDR3 bases: TGTGCCAGCAGTGCGGGGACTATCGAGCAGTACTTC. Translating gives CASSAGTIEQYF.

V is TRBV4-3 and J is TRBJ2-3; perhaps TRBD2 as D (7 bases). Germline V CDR1 and CDR2: LGHNA, YSLEER. The CDR3 length is 14 residues. V was shortened by 4 bases and J by 4 bases, with 12 bases between the two germline ends. The CDR3 region is CASSPRGGADTQYF. The DNA for the CDR3 is TGCGCCAGCAGCCCGAGGGGGGGGGCAGATACGCAGTATTTT.

The chain joins TRBV7-3 to TRBJ1-1; weak D call: TRBD1 (5 bases). V lost 5 bases to trimming and J lost 3 bases, with 10 bases between them. The CDR3 is 13 residues long. Germline-derived CDR1 and CDR2 are SGHTA and FQGTGA. CDR3 amino acids: CASSPQGDTEAFF. CDR3 bases: TGTGCCAGCAGCCCCCAAGGGGACACTGAAGCTTTCTTT.

This clone was seen more than once but under ten times. J is TRBJ1-1 and V is TRBV19; D possibly corresponds to TRBD1 (6 bases). From germline, CDR1 is LNHDA and CDR2 SQIVND (reference sequence). The germline V and J ends were trimmed by 5 bases and 0 bases, with 19 bases remaining between them. There are 17 residues in the CDR3. CDR3 residues: CASSSPGTRTMNTEAFF. Written as DNA, the CDR3 is TGTGCCAGTAGTTCCCCCGGGACACGGACTATGAACACTGAAGCTTTCTTT.

V and J are TRBV10-2 and TRBJ2-7; 11 nucleotides agree with TRBD2. The V gene end was trimmed by 0 bases and the J gene end by 4 bases; junction bases not matched to a gene: 8. The CDR3 covers 17 residues. Germline V gene sequence: CDR1 WSHSY, CDR2 SAAADI. The CDR3 protein is CASSESLAGAGVYEQYF. For the CDR3, the DNA is TGCGCCAGCAGTGAGTCACTAGCGGGAGCAGGGGTTTACGAGCAGTACTTC.

A few counts support this clone. The chain recombines TRBV4-1 with TRBJ2-3; 11 bases are shared with TRBD2. The germline V gene has CDR1 MGHRA and CDR2 YSYEKL. This CDR3 has 16 residues. V was clipped by 2 bases and J by 0 bases; unmatched bases: 1. The DNA for the CDR3 is TGCGCCAGCAGCCAACGACTAGCGGGGAGCACAGATACGCAGTATTTT. It specifies CASSQRLAGSTDTQYF.

The V and J genes are TRBV28 and TRBJ2-7; 7 nucleotides align to TRBD2. Germline trimming cut 3 bases from V and 5 bases from J; bases unmatched to any gene: 13. The CDR3 runs to 16 residues. CDR1 and CDR2 from the germline V gene are MDHEN and SYDVKM. CDR3 sequence reads: CASSFTFAGVENEQYF. CDR3 DNA sequence: TGTGCCAGCAGTTTCACATTTGCGGGAGTTGAGAACGAGCAGTACTTC.